This T cell receptor beta chain emerged from a study of blood T cell repertoires in COVID-19. Trimming took off 1 base at V and 10 bases at J, with 13 bases between the two ends. The CDR3 is made up of 12 amino acids. The germline V gene has CDR1 GTSNPN and CDR2 SVGIG (reference sequence). The repertoire was sequenced with immunoSEQ multiplex PCR; TCRdb's copy has only in-frame clones and lacks some. The sample has around 320,000 clones; 85% to 90% are singletons. This TCR was sampled from a woman aged 18-29 years with acute COVID-19. V gene TRBV30 combines with J gene TRBJ1-1; D is ambiguous. The sample consisted of PBMCs or T cells enriched from blood (not recorded which). CDR3 amino acids: CAWSDHVSGAFF. CDR3 nucleotide sequence: TGTGCCTGGAGTGACCACGTAAGCGGAGCTTTCTTT.